Each of the 27 T cell receptor beta chains below was sequenced from the same sample in a study of vaccination effects on CD4 cells after COVID-19. The antigens for these receptors are not known. Assay used: immunoSEQ multiplex PCR; TCRdb lists only in-frame clones, some missing. The sample contains about 70,000 clones, around 80% of which appear only once. With the ViraFEST assay, the study expanded antigen-specific CD4+ T cells using viral peptide pools, then sequenced them. Subsequent to 10 days of culture, CD4+ T cells were isolated. Having tested negative for nucleocapsid antibodies, the vaccine recipients showed no prior SARS-CoV-2 infection. The sample consisted of CD4+ T cells from PBMCs cultured with SARS-CoV-2 spike peptides, taken before COVID-19 vaccination. The receptors were sampled from a human donor who received a COVID-19 vaccine.

The V and J genes are TRBV27 and TRBJ1-5; 10 bases fit TRBD1. CDR3 size: 15 residues. CDR1 is MNHEY and CDR2 is SMNVEV in the germline V gene (reference sequence). With V trimmed by 2 bases and J by 6 bases, 4 bases remained unmatched. CDR3 sequence reads: CASSLRQGAFQPQHF. The CDR3 DNA follows: TGTGCCAGCAGTTTAAGACAGGGGGCATTTCAGCCCCAGCATTTT.

The rearrangement joins TRBV5-5 to TRBJ2-7; D uncertain. Trimming left V 8 bases short and J 2 bases short, with 17 bases between. Germline V gene sequence: CDR1 SGHKS, CDR2 YYEKEE (reference sequence). The CDR3 runs to 14 residues. The CDR3 reads CASSVAYTAYEQYV. CDR3 coding DNA: TGTGCCAGTTCTGTCGCGTATACAGCCTACGAGCAGTACGTC.

J is TRBJ1-2 and V is TRBV2; a possible D gene is TRBD1 (6 bases). CDR1 and CDR2 from the germline V gene are SNHLY and FYNNEI. Trimming cost V 4 bases and J 8 bases, with 14 bases left between them. The CDR3 is 13 residues long. CDR3 sequence reads: CASSVYRVEGYTF. The CDR3 DNA is TGTGCCAGCAGTGTTTACAGGGTGGAGGGCTACACCTTC. The entire variable domain, with the rest obtained from reference TRBV2 and TRBJ1-2, is as follows: EPEVTQTPSHQVTQMGQEVILRCVPISNHLYFYWYRQILGQKVEFLVSFYNNEISEKSEIFDDQFSVERPDGSNFTLKIRSTKLEDSAMYFCASSVYRVEGYTFGSGTRLTVV.

This rearrangement joins TRBV5-1 to TRBJ2-5, with TRBD2 identical over 11 bases. V shed 3 bases, J shed 3 bases, and the junction held 13 bases outside the gene matches. The CDR3 consists of 18 residues. Germline values: CDR1 SGHRS, CDR2 YFSETQ. The CDR3 sequence is CASSSLGGTSGNKETQYF. For the CDR3, the DNA is TGCGCCAGCAGCTCCCTCGGGGGGACTAGCGGAAACAAAGAGACCCAGTACTTC.

CDR3 sequence: CASSPRDRNRGANVLTF. CDR3 coding DNA: TGTGCCAGCAGCCCGAGGGACAGAAATCGTGGGGCCAACGTCCTGACTTTC. This chain connects TRBV3-1 (or the pseudogene TRBV3-2) to TRBJ2-6, with 7 nucleotides matching TRBD1. CDR1 and CDR2 from the germline V gene are LGHDT and YNNKEL (reference sequence). CDR3 length: 17 amino acids. V lost 4 bases, J lost 3 bases, and 9 bases stayed unmatched.

In its sample, this clone was seen once. At one boundary the junction diverges from the germline segment, which might be a read error. The chain couples TRBV28 to TRBJ1-1; D gene ambiguous. The CDR3 totals 13 residues. Germline V CDR1 and CDR2: MDHEN, SYDVKM. The CDR3 nucleotides read TGTGCCAGCAATTTACCCAAGGCCACTGAAGCTTTCTTT. Translation: CASNLPKATEAFF.

This chain links TRBV18 with TRBJ2-3, with 7 bases fitting TRBD2. Germline loops: CDR1 KGHSH, CDR2 LQKENI. The trim removed 0 bases at V and 1 base at J, leaving 4 bases unmatched. The length of the CDR3 is 16 residues. The CDR3 DNA follows: TGTGCCAGCTCACCACCGGGGGGGGTCCGCACAGATACGCAGTATTTT. It encodes CASSPPGGVRTDTQYF.

This clone was seen once. This chain connects TRBV12-5 to TRBJ2-7; no clear D. CDR1 and CDR2 from the germline V gene are LGHNT and FRNRAP. V was cut by 1 base and J by 4 bases, with 8 bases left in between. The CDR3 contains 13 residues. The CDR3 region is CASGLDISYEQYV. The CDR3 nucleotides read TGTGCTAGTGGTTTGGACATCTCTTACGAGCAGTACGTC.

V gene TRBV15 combines with J gene TRBJ2-2, with 13 bases aligning to TRBD2. Germline V gene data show CDR1 as LNHNV and CDR2 as YYDKDF (reference sequence). CDR3 length: 17 amino acids. Unmatched junction bases numbered 3, after V lost 4 bases and J lost 1 base. The CDR3 here is CATSTRTSGGNTGELFF. CDR3 coding DNA: TGTGCCACCAGCACGAGGACTAGCGGGGGGAACACCGGGGAGCTGTTTTTT.

The chain links TRBV30 to TRBJ2-1; 10 nucleotides align to TRBD2. Germline V CDR1 and CDR2: GTSNPN, SVGIG (reference sequence). Losses at the gene ends were 2 bases for V and 6 bases for J; bases not matched to a gene: 4. This CDR3 has 14 residues. The DNA of the CDR3 is TGTGCCTGGAGTTTGGAGCGGGGGGGCAATGAGCAGTTCTTC. Encoded protein: CAWSLERGGNEQFF.

The V call is TRBV28, the J call TRBJ2-1; D remains unclear. CDR1 is MDHEN, CDR2 SYDVKM, per germline. The CDR3 consists of 12 residues. Trimming removed 3 bases from V and 9 bases from J, with 9 bases in between. CDR3: CASSFEVIEQFF. The CDR3 DNA follows: TGTGCCAGCAGTTTCGAAGTAATTGAGCAGTTCTTC. The full variable domain, with the rest looked up from reference TRBV28 and TRBJ2-1, is DVKVTQSSRYLVKRTGEKVFLECVQDMDHENMFWYRQDPGLGLRLIYFSYDVKMKEKGDIPEGYSVSREKKERFSLILESASTNQTSMYLCASSFEVIEQFFGPGTRLTVL.

The chain is built from TRBV5-1 and TRBJ2-1, with 8 bases aligning to TRBD1. The CDR3 is 15 amino acids. Losses at the gene ends were 4 bases for V and 5 bases for J; bases not matched to a gene: 8. Germline CDR1 SGHRS, CDR2 YFSETQ. CDR3 coding DNA: TGCGCCAGCAGCCCCCGGGACAGGTTAAACAATGAGCAGTTCTTC. Translation: CASSPRDRLNNEQFF.

V gene TRBV4-2 combines with J gene TRBJ1-6, with 7 bases aligning to TRBD1. CDR1 and CDR2 (germline): LGHNA, YNFKEQ. The CDR3 length is 15 residues. J lost 10 bases, V lost 0 bases, and 6 bases had no gene match. CDR3 loop: CASSQDRQGDSPLHF. In nucleotides, the CDR3 is TGTGCCAGCAGCCAAGATCGCCAGGGGGACTCACCCCTCCACTTT.

This chain joins TRBV30 and TRBJ1-2; TRBD1 aligns across 11 bases. J was trimmed by 6 bases and V by 2 bases; bases with no gene match: 11. CDR1 is GTSNPN, CDR2 SVGIG, per germline (reference sequence). The CDR3 covers 16 residues. Here the CDR3 DNA reads TGTGCCTGGAGTCCCAAGGGGACAGGGGGTCTTGATGGCTACACCTTC. Amino acids: CAWSPKGTGGLDGYTF.

This clone was seen just once. The CDR3 DNA reads as TGCGCCAGCAGTAACTCAAAGAATGAAAAACTGTTTTTT. As protein: CASSNSKNEKLFF. This chain uses TRBV10-2 with TRBJ1-4; no definite D call. The CDR3 is made up of 13 amino acids. Germline loops: CDR1 WSHSY, CDR2 SAAADI. V was pared by 5 bases and J by 5 bases, with 9 bases between.

The CDR3 DNA sequence: TGTGCCAGCTCACCACCTTCAAGGGCGGTTGAGCAGTTCTTC. Its protein product is CASSPPSRAVEQFF. The rearrangement uses TRBV18 and TRBJ2-1; D ambiguous. This CDR3 contains 14 residues. Germline loops: CDR1 KGHSH, CDR2 LQKENI. Deletions cut 0 bases from V and 9 bases from J, with 12 bases between.

This chain joins TRBV5-1 and TRBJ2-2; D is ambiguous. The CDR3 covers 14 residues. Deletions cut 4 bases from V and 2 bases from J, with 9 bases between. Germline loops: CDR1 SGHRS, CDR2 YFSETQ. In DNA form, the CDR3 reads TGCGCCAGCAGCCTCGGTAGCAACACCGGGGAGCTGTTTTTT. Encoded protein: CASSLGSNTGELFF.

In DNA form, the CDR3 reads TGTGCCAGCAGCTTTCTACCCTCCGGGACAGATACGCAGTATTTT. Residues: CASSFLPSGTDTQYF. This rearrangement joins TRBV5-6 to TRBJ2-3; D is unresolved. There are 15 residues in the CDR3. Germline CDR1 SGHDT, CDR2 YYEEEE. Trimming removed 2 bases at V and 3 bases at J, with 13 bases between.

This clone was detected only a few times. The rearrangement links TRBV10-3 to TRBJ1-1; a possible D gene is TRBD1 (5 bases). CDR1 ENHRY and CDR2 SYGVKD come from the germline V gene. The ends were cut back, 7 bases at V and 3 bases at J, with 15 bases in the middle. This CDR3 is 14 amino acids long. The CDR3 coding sequence is TGTGCCATCAAAGGAAGGGGTGGGGACACTGAAGCTTTCTTT. It yields the protein CAIKGRGGDTEAFF.

DNA for the CDR3: TGTGCTAGTGGTTTGGTACCCGACGGGGGTCTCTCCACAGATACGCAGTATTTT. It specifies CASGLVPDGGLSTDTQYF. The rearrangement joins TRBV12-5 to TRBJ2-3; weak D call: TRBD2 (6 bases). CDR3 length: 18 residues. V shed 0 bases and J shed 2 bases, with 18 bases lying between them. Germline lookup yields CDR1 LGHNT and CDR2 FRNRAP.

This clone came up a few times. The chain joins TRBV19 to TRBJ1-1; TRBD1 matches at 9 bases. In germline, CDR1 is LNHDA, CDR2 SQIVND (reference sequence). The CDR3 sequence is 15 residues long. V lost 6 bases and J lost 1; bases outside the gene matches: 6. Here the CDR3 reads CASRTGTGQNTEAFF. Written as DNA, the CDR3 is TGTGCCAGTAGAACCGGGACAGGGCAGAACACTGAAGCTTTCTTT.

The chain carries TRBV18 and TRBJ1-5; D possibly corresponds to TRBD1 (5 bases). Germline values: CDR1 KGHSH, CDR2 LQKENI. The CDR3 length is 13 residues. V was clipped by 4 bases and J by 7 bases, with 11 bases between them. CDR3: CASSLLGDQPQHF. CDR3 nucleotide sequence: TGTGCCAGCTCACTGCTTGGGGACCAGCCCCAGCATTTT.

The chain is built from TRBV6-5 and TRBJ2-3, with TRBD2 matching over 8 bases. Germline V CDR1 and CDR2: MNHEY, SVGAGI. The CDR3 consists of 15 residues. V lost 6 bases and J lost 0; bases outside the gene matches: 5. The CDR3 DNA follows: TGTGCCAGCAGCCGGGGGGGAGCTAGCACAGATACGCAGTATTTT. This translates into CASSRGGASTDTQYF.

The J gene is TRBJ2-5, the V gene TRBV30; D is unclear. Germline assignment: CDR1 GTSNPN and CDR2 SVGIG (reference sequence). V was cut by 3 bases and J by 9 bases, with 17 bases left in between. The CDR3 spans 13 residues. This CDR3 reads CAWSRTTPTSQYF. The CDR3 region has the DNA TGTGCCTGGAGCAGGACGACCCCAACGTCCCAGTACTTC.

This clone was detected once. The rearrangement joins TRBV29-1 to TRBJ1-1, with 7 bases matching TRBD1. Trimming at V came to 6 bases and at J to 6 bases, leaving 7 bases not matched to a gene. This CDR3 has 12 residues. Per germline, CDR1 SQVTM and CDR2 ANQGSEA. The CDR3 here is CSVLGTDAEAFF. The CDR3 region has the DNA TGCAGCGTACTTGGGACAGACGCTGAAGCTTTCTTT.

V is TRBV4-3 and J is TRBJ2-7; a weak D match, TRBD1 (5 bases). The CDR3 contains 18 residues. Trimming cost V 0 bases and J 2 bases, with 20 bases left between them. The germline V gene encodes CDR1 LGHNA and CDR2 YSLEER. The CDR3 DNA reads as TGCGCCAGCAGCCAAGATAAAGGACCAGAACAGGCGACCTACGAGCAGTACGTC. Its translation: CASSQDKGPEQATYEQYV.

V and J are TRBV6-5 and TRBJ1-6; D is unclear. The length of the CDR3 is 15 residues. Germline lookup yields CDR1 MNHEY and CDR2 SVGAGI. V lost 6 bases and J 8 bases, leaving 17 bases between the germline ends. CDR3 sequence: CASSSRHLQDSPLHF. The CDR3 region has the DNA TGTGCCAGCAGCAGCCGACACCTCCAGGATTCACCCCTCCACTTT.